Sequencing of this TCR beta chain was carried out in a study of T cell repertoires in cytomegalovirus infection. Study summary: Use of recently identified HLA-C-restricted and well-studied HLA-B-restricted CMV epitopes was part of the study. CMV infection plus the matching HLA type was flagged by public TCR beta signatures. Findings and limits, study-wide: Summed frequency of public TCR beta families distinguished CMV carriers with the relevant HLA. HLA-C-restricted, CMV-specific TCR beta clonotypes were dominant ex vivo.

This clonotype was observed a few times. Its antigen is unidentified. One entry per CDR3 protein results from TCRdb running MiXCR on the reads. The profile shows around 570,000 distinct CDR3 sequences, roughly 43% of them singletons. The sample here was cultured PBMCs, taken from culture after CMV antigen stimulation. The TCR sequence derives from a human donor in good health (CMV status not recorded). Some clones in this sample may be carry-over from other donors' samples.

CDR3: CASTGGYYGYTF. The CDR3 DNA follows: TGTGCCAGCACCGGGGGTTACTATGGCTACACCTTC. The chain recombines TRBV25-1 with TRBJ1-2, with a tentative D call TRBD1 (5 bases). This CDR3 has 12 residues. V lost 7 bases and J lost 3, with 9 bases in between. Germline V lookup: CDR1 MGHDK, CDR2 SYGVNS.